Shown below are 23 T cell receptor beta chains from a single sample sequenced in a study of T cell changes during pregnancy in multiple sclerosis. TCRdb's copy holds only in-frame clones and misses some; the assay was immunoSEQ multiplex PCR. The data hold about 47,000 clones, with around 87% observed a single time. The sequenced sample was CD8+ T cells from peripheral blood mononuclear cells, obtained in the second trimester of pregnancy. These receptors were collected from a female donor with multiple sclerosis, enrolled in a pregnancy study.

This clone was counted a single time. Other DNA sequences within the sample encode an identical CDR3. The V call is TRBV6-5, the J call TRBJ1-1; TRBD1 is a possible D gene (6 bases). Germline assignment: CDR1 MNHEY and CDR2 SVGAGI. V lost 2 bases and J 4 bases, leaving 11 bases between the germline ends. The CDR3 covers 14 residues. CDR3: CASSYGEGGTEAFF. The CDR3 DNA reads TGTGCCAGCAGTTACGGGGAGGGGGGCACTGAAGCTTTCTTT.

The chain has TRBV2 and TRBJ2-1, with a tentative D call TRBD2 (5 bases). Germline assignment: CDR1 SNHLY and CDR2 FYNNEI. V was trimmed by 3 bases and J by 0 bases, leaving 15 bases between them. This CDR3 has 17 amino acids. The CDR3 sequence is CASSDPRGALSYNEQFF. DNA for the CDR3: TGTGCCAGCAGTGATCCACGGGGTGCACTCTCCTACAATGAGCAGTTCTTC.

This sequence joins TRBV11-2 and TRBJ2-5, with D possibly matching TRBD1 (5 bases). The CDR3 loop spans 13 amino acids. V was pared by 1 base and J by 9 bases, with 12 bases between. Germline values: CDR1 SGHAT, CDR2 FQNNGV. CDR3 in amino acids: CASSLGAGYPQYF. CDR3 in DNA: TGTGCCAGCAGCTTAGGGGCAGGGTATCCCCAGTACTTC.

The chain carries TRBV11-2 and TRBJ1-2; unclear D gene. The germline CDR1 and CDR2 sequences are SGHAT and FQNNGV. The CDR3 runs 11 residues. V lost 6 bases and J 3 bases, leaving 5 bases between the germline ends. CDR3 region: CASSSYYGYTF. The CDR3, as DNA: TGTGCCAGCAGTTCATACTATGGCTACACCTTC.

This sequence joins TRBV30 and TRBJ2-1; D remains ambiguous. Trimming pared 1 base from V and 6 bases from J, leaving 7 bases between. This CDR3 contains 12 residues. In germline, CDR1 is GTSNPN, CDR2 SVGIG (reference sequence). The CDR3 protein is CAWSEYSNEQFF. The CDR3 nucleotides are TGTGCCTGGAGTGAATACAGCAATGAGCAGTTCTTC. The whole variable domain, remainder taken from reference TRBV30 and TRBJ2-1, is SQTIHQWPATLVQPVGSPLSLECTVEGTSNPNLYWYRQAAGRGLQLLFYSVGIGQISSEVPQNLSASRPQDRQFILSSKKLLLSDSGFYLCAWSEYSNEQFFGPGTRLTVL.

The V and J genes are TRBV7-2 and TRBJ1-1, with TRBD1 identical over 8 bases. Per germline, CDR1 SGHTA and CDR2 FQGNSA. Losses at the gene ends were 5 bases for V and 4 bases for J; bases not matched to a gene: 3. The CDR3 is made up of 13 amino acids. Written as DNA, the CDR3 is TGTGCCAGCAGCCAAGACAGGGGCACTGAAGCTTTCTTT. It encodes CASSQDRGTEAFF.

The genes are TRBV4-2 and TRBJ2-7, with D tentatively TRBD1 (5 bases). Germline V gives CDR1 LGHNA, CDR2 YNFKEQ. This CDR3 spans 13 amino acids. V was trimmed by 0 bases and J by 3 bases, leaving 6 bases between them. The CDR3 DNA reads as TGTGCCAGCAGCCAAGATAGGGGCTACGAGCAGTACTTC. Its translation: CASSQDRGYEQYF.

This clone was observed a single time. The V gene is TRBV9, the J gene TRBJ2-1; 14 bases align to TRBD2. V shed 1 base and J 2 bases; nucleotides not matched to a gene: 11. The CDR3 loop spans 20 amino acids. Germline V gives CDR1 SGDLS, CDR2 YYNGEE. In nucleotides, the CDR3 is TGTGCCAGCAGCGTAACCGGACTAGCGGGGGGCCTAGGAACCTACAATGAGCAGTTCTTC. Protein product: CASSVTGLAGGLGTYNEQFF. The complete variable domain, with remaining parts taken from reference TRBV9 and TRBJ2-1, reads DSGVTQTPKHLITATGQRVTLRCSPRSGDLSVYWYQQSLDQGLQFLIQYYNGEERAKGNILERFSAQQFPDLHSELNLSSLELGDSALYFCASSVTGLAGGLGTYNEQFFGPGTRLTVL.

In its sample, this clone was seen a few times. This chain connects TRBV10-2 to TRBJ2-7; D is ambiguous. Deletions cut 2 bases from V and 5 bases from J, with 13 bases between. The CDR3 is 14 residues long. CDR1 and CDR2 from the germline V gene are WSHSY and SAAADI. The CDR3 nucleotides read TGCGCCAGCAGTGAGGGAAGAGAGGTGGACGAGCAGTACTTC. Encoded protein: CASSEGREVDEQYF.

The CDR3: CASSFDAPRQPAYEQYF. For the CDR3, the DNA is TGTGCCAGCAGCTTCGACGCCCCCAGACAGCCGGCCTACGAGCAGTACTTC. J is TRBJ2-7 and V is TRBV7-9; tentative D call: TRBD1 (5 bases). CDR3 size: 17 residues. V gave up 3 bases and J gave up 2 bases, with 20 bases separating them. From germline, CDR1 is SEHNR and CDR2 FQNEAQ (reference sequence).

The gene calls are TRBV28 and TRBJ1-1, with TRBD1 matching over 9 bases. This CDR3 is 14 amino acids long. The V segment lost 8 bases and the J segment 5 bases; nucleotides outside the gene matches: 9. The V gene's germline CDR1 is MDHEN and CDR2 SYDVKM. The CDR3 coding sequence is TGTGCCAGCGCAACCGGGACAGGGAGAACTGAAGCTTTCTTT. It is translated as CASATGTGRTEAFF.

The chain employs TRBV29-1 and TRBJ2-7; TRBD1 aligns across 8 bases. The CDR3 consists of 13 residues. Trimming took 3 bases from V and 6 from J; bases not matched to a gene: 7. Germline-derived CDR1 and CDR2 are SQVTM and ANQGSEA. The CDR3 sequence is CSVDKEDRAEQYF. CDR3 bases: TGCAGCGTTGATAAGGAGGACAGGGCCGAGCAGTACTTC.

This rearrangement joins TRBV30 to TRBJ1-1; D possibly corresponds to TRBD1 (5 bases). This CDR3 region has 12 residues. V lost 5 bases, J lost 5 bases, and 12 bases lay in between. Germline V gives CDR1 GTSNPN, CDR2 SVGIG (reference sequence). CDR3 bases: TGTGCCTGGGCGTCGGGGGGGACTGAAGCTTTCTTT. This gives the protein CAWASGGTEAFF.

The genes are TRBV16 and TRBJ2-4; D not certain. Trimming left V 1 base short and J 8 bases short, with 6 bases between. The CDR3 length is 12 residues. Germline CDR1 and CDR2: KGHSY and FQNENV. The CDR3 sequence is CASSQFEYIQYF. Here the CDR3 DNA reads TGTGCCAGCAGCCAATTCGAGTACATTCAGTACTTC.

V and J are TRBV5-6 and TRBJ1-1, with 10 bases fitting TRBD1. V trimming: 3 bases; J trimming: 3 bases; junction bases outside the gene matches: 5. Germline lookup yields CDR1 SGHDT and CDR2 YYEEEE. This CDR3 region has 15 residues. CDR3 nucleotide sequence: TGTGCCAGCAGCTCGAAGACAGGGGGCTACACTGAAGCTTTCTTT. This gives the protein CASSSKTGGYTEAFF.

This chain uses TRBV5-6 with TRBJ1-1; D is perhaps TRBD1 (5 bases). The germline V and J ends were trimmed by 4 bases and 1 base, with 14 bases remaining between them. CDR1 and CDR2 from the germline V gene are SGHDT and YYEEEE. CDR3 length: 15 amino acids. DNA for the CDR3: TGTGCCAGCAGCCCCAACCTAGGGGAGAACACTGAAGCTTTCTTT. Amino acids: CASSPNLGENTEAFF.

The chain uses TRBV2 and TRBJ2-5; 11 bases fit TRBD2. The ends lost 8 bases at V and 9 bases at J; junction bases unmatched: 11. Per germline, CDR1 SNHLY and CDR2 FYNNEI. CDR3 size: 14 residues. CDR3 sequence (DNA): TGTGCCAGCTATGGGACTAGCGGACGACAGGCCCAGTACTTC. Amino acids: CASYGTSGRQAQYF.

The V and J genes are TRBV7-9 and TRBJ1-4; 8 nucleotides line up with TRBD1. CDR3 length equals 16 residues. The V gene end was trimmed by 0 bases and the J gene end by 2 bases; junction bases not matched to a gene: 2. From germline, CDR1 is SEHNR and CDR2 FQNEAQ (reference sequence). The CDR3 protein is CASSLATGGTNEKLFF. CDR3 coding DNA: TGTGCCAGCAGCTTAGCCACAGGGGGGACTAATGAAAAACTGTTTTTT. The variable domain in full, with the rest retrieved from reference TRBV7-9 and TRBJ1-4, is DTGVSQNPRHKITKRGQNVTFRCDPISEHNRLYWYRQTLGQGPEFLTYFQNEAQLEKSRLLSDRFSAERPKGSFSTLEIQRTEQGDSAMYLCASSLATGGTNEKLFFGSGTQLSVL.

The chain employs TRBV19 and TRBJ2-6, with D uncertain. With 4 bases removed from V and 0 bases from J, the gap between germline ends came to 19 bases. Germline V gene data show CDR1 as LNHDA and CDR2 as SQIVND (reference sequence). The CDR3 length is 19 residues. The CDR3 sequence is CASSTTHRHKSSGANVLTF. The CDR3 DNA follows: TGTGCCAGTAGTACCACGCACCGACACAAGAGCTCTGGGGCCAACGTCCTGACTTTC.

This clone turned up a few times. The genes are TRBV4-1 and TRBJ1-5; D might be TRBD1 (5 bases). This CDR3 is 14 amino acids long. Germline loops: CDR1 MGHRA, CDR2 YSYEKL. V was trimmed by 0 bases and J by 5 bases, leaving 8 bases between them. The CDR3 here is CASSQDTGDQPQHF. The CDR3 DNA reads TGCGCCAGCAGCCAAGATACAGGAGATCAGCCCCAGCATTTT.

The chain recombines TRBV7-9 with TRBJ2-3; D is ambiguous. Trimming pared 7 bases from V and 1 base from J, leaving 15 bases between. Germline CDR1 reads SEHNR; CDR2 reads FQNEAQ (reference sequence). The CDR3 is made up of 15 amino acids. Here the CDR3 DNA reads TGTGCCAGCACCCTACCTCCTACCCGCACAGATACGCAGTATTTT. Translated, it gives CASTLPPTRTDTQYF.

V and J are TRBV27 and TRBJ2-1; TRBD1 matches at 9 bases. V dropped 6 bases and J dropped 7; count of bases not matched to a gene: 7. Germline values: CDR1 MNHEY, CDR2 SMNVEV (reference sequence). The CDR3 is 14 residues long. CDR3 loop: CASRPEGQGNEQFF. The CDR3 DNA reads TGTGCCAGCAGACCTGAAGGACAGGGGAATGAGCAGTTCTTC.

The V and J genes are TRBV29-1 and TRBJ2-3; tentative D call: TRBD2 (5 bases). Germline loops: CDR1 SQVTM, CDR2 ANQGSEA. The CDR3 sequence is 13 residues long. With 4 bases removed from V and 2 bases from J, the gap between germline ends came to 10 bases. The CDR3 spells CSVGGLVTDTQYF. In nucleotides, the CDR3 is TGCAGCGTTGGAGGGCTGGTCACAGATACGCAGTATTTT.